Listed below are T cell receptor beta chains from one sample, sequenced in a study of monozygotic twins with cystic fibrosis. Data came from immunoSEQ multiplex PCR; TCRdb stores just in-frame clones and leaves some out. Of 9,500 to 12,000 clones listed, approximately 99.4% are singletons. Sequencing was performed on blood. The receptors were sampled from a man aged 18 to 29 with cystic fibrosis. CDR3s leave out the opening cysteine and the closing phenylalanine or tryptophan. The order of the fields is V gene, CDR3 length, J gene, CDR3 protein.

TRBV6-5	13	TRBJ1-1	ATQHTGTGNTEAF
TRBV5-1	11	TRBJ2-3	ASSSGGKDTQY
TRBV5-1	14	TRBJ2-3	ASSPPGAGGTDTQY
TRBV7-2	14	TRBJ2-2	ASSLVTGVGAGELF
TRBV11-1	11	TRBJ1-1	ASSPPGSTEAF
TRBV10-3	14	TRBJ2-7	AISYSIDRASYEQY
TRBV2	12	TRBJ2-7	AITAPAHFYEQY
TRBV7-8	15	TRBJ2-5	ASSLGRVAGGRETQY
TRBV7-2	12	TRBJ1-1	ASSGQGRNTEAF
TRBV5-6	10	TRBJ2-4	ASSLTPGSSY
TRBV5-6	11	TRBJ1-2	ASSVTDRDGYT
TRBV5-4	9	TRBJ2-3	ASSLEGTQY
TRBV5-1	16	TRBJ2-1	ASSSGEGSGHSYNEQF
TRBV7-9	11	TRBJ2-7	ASSLPGPYEQY
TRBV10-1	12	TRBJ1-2	ASSDDRGFYGYT
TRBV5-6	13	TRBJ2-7	ASSSLYHGSYEQY
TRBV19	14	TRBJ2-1	ASTITGIAAANEQF
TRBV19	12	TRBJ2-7	ASSIVASSYEQY
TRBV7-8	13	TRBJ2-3	ASSLTSGGTDTQY
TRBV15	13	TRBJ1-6	ATRAAWGRNSPLH
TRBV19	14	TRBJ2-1	ASSTRTSGINNEQF
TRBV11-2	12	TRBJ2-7	ASSRTSGSSPGN
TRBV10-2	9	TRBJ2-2	ASSFPGELF
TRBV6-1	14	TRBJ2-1	ASSEGAGGSYNEQF
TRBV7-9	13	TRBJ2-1	ASSSPGLSYNEQF
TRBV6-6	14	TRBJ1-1	ASSYSSIYRSTEAF